A single sample is the source of the 9 T cell receptor beta chains below, sequenced in a study of CD8+ T cells in alopecia areata listed by TCRdb under 2018. Receptor libraries were prepared by the immunoSEQ multiplex PCR assay. To provide template for TCR sequencing, every sample had RNA extracted and reverse transcribed into cDNA. Sourced from immuneACCESS, this table was stored by TCRdb with only in-frame sequences that have V and J called. A share of the clones is absent; for the studies checked, an unresolved V gene accounts for under half, and the remainder has no known explanation. For this sample there are approximately 210,000 clones; around 60% appear just once. The top ten hold approximately 1.2% of the sample. The treatment or condition label, as the study defines it: oral pan-JAK inhibitor, 5-10 mg twice daily. The sample in question was CD4+ T cells sorted from blood, obtained around week 50, from a patient treated with tofacitinib. The source of these receptors is a human donor with alopecia areata.

The chain is built from TRBV9 and TRBJ2-2; D may be TRBD1 (5 bases). V was trimmed by 5 bases and J by 1 base, leaving 6 bases between them. The CDR3 is 13 amino acids. Per the germline V gene, CDR1 is SGDLS and CDR2 is YYNGEE. CDR3 in amino acids: CASRQGNTGELFF. In DNA, the CDR3 is TGTGCCAGCAGGCAGGGGAACACCGGGGAGCTGTTTTTT.

This clone was found many times. The chain combines TRBV7-8 with TRBJ2-3; perhaps TRBD1 as D (5 bases). Trimming stripped 1 base from V and 2 bases from J, with 7 bases between. This CDR3 contains 14 residues. Germline V lookup: CDR1 SGHVS, CDR2 FQNEAQ. The DNA of the CDR3 is TGTGCCAGCAGCTTAGGACAGAACACAGATACGCAGTATTTT. Translation gives CASSLGQNTDTQYF.

The chain uses TRBV27 and TRBJ1-2; D is unresolved. Trimming cost V 2 bases and J 8 bases, with 12 bases left between them. Germline values: CDR1 MNHEY, CDR2 SMNVEV (reference sequence). This CDR3 contains 13 residues. The CDR3 DNA is TGTGCCAGCAGTTTAGGACCTTCCGACGGCTACACCTTC. Its protein product is CASSLGPSDGYTF.

DNA of the CDR3: TGTGCCATCAGTGACCCAGGCCCGGATGGCTACACCTTC. Protein product: CAISDPGPDGYTF. This chain joins TRBV10-3 and TRBJ1-2; D gene ambiguous. The CDR3 has 13 residues. The V gene's germline CDR1 is ENHRY and CDR2 SYGVKD. V was cut by 3 bases and J by 6 bases, with 11 bases left in between.

The rearrangement links TRBV6-6 to TRBJ2-7; 8 bases fit TRBD1. The V gene's germline CDR1 is MNHNY and CDR2 SVGAGI (reference sequence). Trimming removed 5 bases from V and 0 bases from J; junction bases left unmatched: 9. CDR3 length: 16 amino acids. This chain's CDR3 is CASSRTGIGGSYEQYF. Here the CDR3 DNA reads TGTGCCAGCAGTCGGACAGGGATAGGAGGCTCCTACGAGCAGTACTTC.

This clone has a count of ten or more. The chain uses TRBV4-1 and TRBJ1-5; no definite D call. The CDR3 sequence is 16 residues long. The germline V gene encodes CDR1 MGHRA and CDR2 YSYEKL. Trimming shortened V by 1 base and J by 2 bases, and 12 bases separated the two germline ends. As DNA, the CDR3 is TGCGCCAGCAGCCAAGGACCGATCACGGGCAATCAGCCCCAGCATTTT. It codes for CASSQGPITGNQPQHF.

The genes are TRBV10-3 and TRBJ2-7; 9 positions agree with TRBD1. J was trimmed by 6 bases and V by 6 bases; bases with no gene match: 12. CDR3 size: 15 residues. Germline V gene lookup returns CDR1 ENHRY and CDR2 SYGVKD. The CDR3 DNA sequence: TGTGCCATCAGCCCCAGACAGGGGGGAGGGGGCGAGCAGTACTTC. It codes for CAISPRQGGGGEQYF.

This chain links TRBV29-1 with TRBJ1-2; D is unclear. Germline V gene sequence: CDR1 SQVTM, CDR2 ANQGSEA. This CDR3 spans 12 amino acids. V was shortened by 4 bases and J by 8 bases, with 14 bases between the two germline ends. The CDR3 protein is CSVAYQERGYTF. The DNA for the CDR3 is TGCAGCGTTGCTTATCAGGAACGGGGCTACACCTTC.

In its sample, this clone was seen a few times. The CDR3 DNA reads as TGTGCCAGCAGCCCGAGAGGACAGGCGAGGGGAGACAATGAGCAGTTCTTC. Translating it yields CASSPRGQARGDNEQFF. The genes are TRBV5-4 and TRBJ2-1; 7 nucleotides match TRBD1. Germline CDR1 is SGHNT and CDR2 is YYREEE (reference sequence). V shed 4 bases, J shed 5 bases, and the junction held 15 bases outside the gene matches. The CDR3 consists of 17 residues.